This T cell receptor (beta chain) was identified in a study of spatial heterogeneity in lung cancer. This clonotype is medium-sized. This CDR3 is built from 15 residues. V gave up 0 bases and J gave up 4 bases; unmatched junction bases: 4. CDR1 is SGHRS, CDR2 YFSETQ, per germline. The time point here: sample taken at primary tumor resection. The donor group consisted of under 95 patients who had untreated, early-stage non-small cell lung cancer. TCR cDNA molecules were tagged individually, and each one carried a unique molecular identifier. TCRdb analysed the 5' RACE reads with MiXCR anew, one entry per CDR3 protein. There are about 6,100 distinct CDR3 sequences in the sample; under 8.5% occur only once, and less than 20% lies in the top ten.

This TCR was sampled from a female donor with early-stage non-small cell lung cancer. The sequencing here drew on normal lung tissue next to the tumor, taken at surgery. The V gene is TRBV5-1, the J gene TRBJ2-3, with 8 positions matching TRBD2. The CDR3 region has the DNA TGCGCCAGCAGCTTGGAGGGACTAGTCGCAGATACGCAGTATTTT. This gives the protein CASSLEGLVADTQYF.